This entry features one T cell receptor (beta chain) sequence. This clone is a singleton in its sample. Its antigen has not been determined. The record has no base qualities; no much larger clone is one base away. The sample belongs to a study of T cell responses to AZD1222 COVID-19 vaccine (dated by TCRdb to the early 2020s). For the wider study: TCR sequencing covered over 230 trial participants: around 210 given two doses of AZD1222 and 26 given two doses of MenACWY control vaccine. Trial participants were enrolled by age into 18-55, 56-69 and 70-plus year subgroups, with roughly 160, 29 and 62 TCR-sequenced participants respectively.

The junction shows trimming of 2 bases on V and 8 bases on J, plus 15 bases between the germline ends. The CDR3, cysteine through phenylalanine, is 14 amino acids long. Kept here is only the CDR3 DNA, which spans 42 bases and is read in frame from base 1. The germline V gene encodes CDR1 SGHAT and CDR2 FQNNGV. The research as a whole found: Participants were mostly white British, with more females than males. The authors suggested clonal diversity may have been underestimated. The vaccine-associated CD4 TCRs covered the entire spike protein, and the dominant responses fell in regions 160-218 and 743-854. Nearly half of unique spike-specific TCRs reportedly recognized epitopes outside regions mutated in the B.1.351 and B.1.1.7 variants. After two AZD1222 doses, both the breadth and the depth of spike-specific TCRs were significantly higher than at day 0 and than in MenACWY recipients. Conclusions about previously exposed vaccinees were limited because only 6 or 7 AZD1222 recipients were SARS-CoV-2 seropositive at baseline. Because no day 14 peak-response samples were available, the repertoires could be characterized only after the peak T cell response. In the small 56-69-year group, the increase in depth fell short of significance, most likely because of low power.

The CDR3 regions of human TCRbeta chains were analyzed by immunosequencing. The authors' analysis ran thus. Repertoire TCRs were checked for matches against a reference library of SARS-CoV-2-specific TCRs that had been generated using the MIRA antigen-specificity platform. Breadth meant the fraction of unique TCRs that were SARS-CoV-2-associated, whereas depth meant the fraction of total T cells that were SARS-CoV-2-associated. Using the MIRA data, each spike-specific TCR was mapped to the spike region that the TCR reacts to and placed in a CD4 or CD8 class. Log10-transformed breadth and depth values were compared by one-way ANOVA with Sidak's multiple comparisons tests. Held by TCRdb, this immuneACCESS table contains in-frame sequences only and omits some clones. Under half of the omission traces to an unresolved V gene where checked; the cause of the rest is unknown. For V, J and clone size, that table is used; D and trimming come from the DNA. This sample comprises fewer than 130,000 clones, 94% of them detected only once. Around 3% of the sample is taken by the ten largest.

Explained via the paper, the time point label denotes: about 28 days (+/-7) after the second vaccine dose. AZD1222 recipients given second doses at about 4 weeks or at about 12 weeks were pooled, since spike-specific TCR depth and breadth were not found to differ between the two schedules. Samples from vaccinated people were obtained from the UK trials COV001 and COV002, which included a single-blind randomized controlled phase 2/3 trial of AZD1222 (ChAdOx1 nCoV-19) in healthy adults. Trial participant PBMC samples were collected at day 0 and day 28 after the second dose for TCRbeta chain sequencing.

The rearranged segments are TRBV11-2 and TRBJ1-2; possibly the D gene is TRBD1, per 5 matching bases. The sequences come from peripheral blood, collected 28 days after the second AZD1222 dose. The receptor comes from an adult who received the AZD1222 COVID-19 vaccine. The CDR3 region has the sequence CASSLNGAKGGYTF. The DNA sequence follows: TGTGCCAGCAGCTTAAATGGGGCAAAGGGAGGCTACACCTTC. The CDR3, completed at both ends by the reference TRBV11-2 and TRBJ1-2 genes, gives the full variable domain EAGVAQSPRYKIIEKRQSVAFWCNPISGHATLYWYQQILGQGPKLLIQFQNNGVVDDSQLPKDRFSAERLKGVDSTLKIQPAKLEDSAVYLCASSLNGAKGGYTFGSGTRLTVV.